The clone carrying this TCR beta chain was seen at least ten times. Between the trimmed V and J ends, which lost 6 bases and 7 bases, there was a span of 16 bases. The CDR3 spans 13 residues. This sample was taken from a study of human T cells and chemical hapten exposure. Study as a whole: Skin on the upper inner arm, around 2 cm by around 2 cm in size, was sensitized with 2% DPC. Application of 0.01% DPC to the upper back was done by patch test, with a reading at 6 days.

Via MiXCR, TCRdb re-called the RACE reads, giving one row per CDR3 protein. The sample lists a few hundred thousand distinct CDR3 sequences, nearly 6.5% occurring once. Specified time point: patch test 2, 6 weeks after DPC sensitization. The treatment: therapeutic diphenylcyclopropenone sensitization with weekly scalp DPC. The gene calls are TRBV12-3 or TRBV12-4 and TRBJ2-7; D might be TRBD2 (7 bases). The sequences come from whole blood, collected in connection with sensitization to the hapten diphenylcyclopropenone (DPC). This clonotype was obtained from a woman between 18 and 29 years old with alopecia areata. Some clones in this sample may be carry-over from other donors' samples. The chain's CDR3 is CASSPGGLKEQYF. The CDR3 nucleotides read TGTGCCAGCAGCCCGGGGGGCCTAAAGGAGCAGTACTTC.